Below, 9 T cell receptor beta chains from the same sample are listed, as sequenced in a study of Ad26.COV2.S vaccination and SARS-CoV-2 variants. Assay: immunoSEQ multiplex PCR; the TCRdb copy retains only in-frame clones and omits some. The data contain more than 300,000 clones, 86% of them seen just once; the ten biggest clones take up roughly a tenth. The treatment: some 20 received Ad26.COV2.S at low or high dose, single or two shots; about 5 received placebo; per-sample allocation not given. Day 63 following the first vaccine or placebo injection was when the samples were taken. The source was peripheral blood, collected in a trial of Ad26.COV2.S vaccine versus placebo. These receptors came from a person aged 18-60 years who received the Ad26.COV2.S COVID-19 vaccine or a placebo.

This chain links TRBV7-9 with TRBJ1-1; D call uncertain. Germline CDR1 SEHNR, CDR2 FQNEAQ (reference sequence). This CDR3 spans 13 amino acids. V lost 1 base and J lost 4, with 7 bases in between. CDR3 sequence reads: CASSLEGPTEAFF. The CDR3 DNA reads as TGTGCCAGCAGCTTAGAAGGGCCCACTGAAGCTTTCTTT.

The V call is TRBV10-2, the J call TRBJ2-7; 9 positions match TRBD1. The CDR3 totals 13 residues. Trimming removed 6 bases from V and 3 bases from J; junction bases left unmatched: 3. CDR1 is WSHSY and CDR2 is SAAADI in the germline V gene. CDR3 DNA sequence: TGCGCCAGCAGGGGGACAGGGCTCTACGAGCAGTACTTC. The encoded protein is CASRGTGLYEQYF.

The chain is built from TRBV19 and TRBJ2-7, with 8 bases aligning to TRBD1. The CDR3 covers 16 residues. The junction had 15 bases not matched to a gene; V was cut back by 5 bases and J by 6 bases. Looked up from germline, CDR1 is LNHDA and CDR2 is SQIVND (reference sequence). This CDR3 reads CASSPSSPGQAREQYF. The CDR3 nucleotides read TGTGCCAGTAGTCCATCCTCCCCGGGACAGGCGCGCGAGCAGTACTTC.

The chain joins TRBV10-3 to TRBJ1-1; D might be TRBD1 (5 bases). The germline V and J ends were trimmed by 2 bases and 5 bases, with 9 bases remaining between them. CDR3 size: 13 residues. Germline V gives CDR1 ENHRY, CDR2 SYGVKD. The CDR3 sequence is CAISEVGGTEAFF. CDR3 DNA sequence: TGTGCCATCAGTGAGGTGGGGGGGACTGAAGCTTTCTTT.

V and J are TRBV7-2 and TRBJ1-5, with 7 bases aligning to TRBD1. V trimming: 1 base; J trimming: 7 bases; junction bases outside the gene matches: 7. The CDR3 has 15 residues. The germline CDR1 and CDR2 sequences are SGHTA and FQGNSA. CDR3 nucleotide sequence: TGTGCCAGCAGCTTAGGCGCGGCAGGGGGACAGCCCCAGCATTTT. This gives the protein CASSLGAAGGQPQHF.

CDR3 sequence reads: CASSSGGSYEQYF. In nucleotides, the CDR3 is TGCGCCAGCAGCTCCGGGGGTTCCTACGAGCAGTACTTC. The rearrangement joins TRBV5-1 to TRBJ2-7; D possibly corresponds to TRBD2 (6 bases). V was shortened by 3 bases and J by 1 base, with 8 bases between the two germline ends. Germline V lookup: CDR1 SGHRS, CDR2 YFSETQ. This CDR3 is 13 amino acids long.

This chain uses TRBV6-5 with TRBJ1-2; a weak D match, TRBD1 (5 bases). The CDR3 sequence is 12 residues long. With 6 bases removed from V and 8 bases from J, the gap between germline ends came to 13 bases. Germline V gene sequence: CDR1 MNHEY, CDR2 SVGAGI. In nucleotides, the CDR3 is TGTGCCAGCAGCTTAGGGGTGGGAGGCTACACCTTC. Residues: CASSLGVGGYTF.

The genes are TRBV3-1 (or the pseudogene TRBV3-2) and TRBJ2-4; D call uncertain. The CDR3 has 14 amino acids. CDR1 is LGHDT and CDR2 is YNNKEL in the germline V gene (reference sequence). The V end was cut by 1 base, the J end by 3 bases, with 7 bases between. The CDR3 sequence: CASSQGAVKNIQYF. CDR3 bases: TGTGCCAGCAGCCAAGGGGCAGTCAAAAACATTCAGTACTTC.

This chain uses TRBV4-1 with TRBJ1-4, with no clear D. CDR1 and CDR2 from the germline V gene are MGHRA and YSYEKL. V was pared by 0 bases and J by 8 bases, with 16 bases between. The CDR3 spans 16 residues. CDR3 region: CASSQDRGLSSEKLFF. The CDR3 region has the DNA TGCGCCAGCAGCCAAGATCGAGGCCTTAGCAGCGAAAAACTGTTTTTT.